This T cell receptor (beta chain) was profiled in a study of blood T cell repertoires in COVID-19. Background on the study: There were acute and convalescent COVID-19 samples, and they came from the United States, Italy and Spain. PBMCs, B-cell-depleted T cells, or T cells were the source of the cDNA or gDNA that made up the material.

The age range of participants was 18 to 89 years, with residence in about 25 US areas. The germline gives CDR1 LNHDA, CDR2 SQIVND (reference sequence). This CDR3 has 16 residues. V shed 1 base and J shed 0 bases, with 13 bases lying between them. Per the study methods: Estimation of nucleated cell counts was performed using reference gene primer amplification. Produced via immunoSEQ multiplex PCR; TCRdb's table is partial and in-frame only. That table is the source of V, J and clone size, and D and trimming were worked out from the DNA. The profile covers a few hundred thousand clones, with approximately 90% appearing a single time and around 9.3% taken by the ten largest.

The gene calls are TRBV19 and TRBJ2-7; maybe TRBD2 (6 bases). Material: PBMCs or T cells enriched from blood (not recorded which). The sequence derives from a young woman who had recovered from COVID-19. The CDR3 sequence: CASSIGAGHYSYEQYF. CDR3 DNA sequence: TGTGCCAGTAGTATAGGAGCGGGCCACTACTCCTACGAGCAGTACTTC.